The entry that follows covers one TCR beta chain sequence. The target antigen is unknown. Reverse transcription of roughly 0.45 to 1 ug RNA was performed with random hexamers. Amplification of TCR beta CDR3 spanned 54 Vbeta and 13 Jbeta via immunoSEQ multiplex PCR. TCRdb analysed the immunoSEQ multiplex PCR reads with MiXCR anew, one entry per CDR3 protein. The sample shows about 47,000 distinct CDR3 sequences, roughly 92% of them seen only once. Germline CDR1 SGHRS, CDR2 YFSETQ. The CDR3 has 16 amino acids. Trimming cost V 0 bases and J 8 bases; bases outside gene matches: 11. Sequencing of TCR beta covered CD8+ and CD4+ T cells obtained from blood. Negative isolation was used for CD8+ and CD4+ T cells, and FACS enrichment was applied to TEMRA cells. This sample is part of a study of CD8 T cells in Susac syndrome. Study-wide points: The authors acknowledged that the study's TCR sequencing and HLA analysis involved relatively few individuals.

Source material: CD8+ T cells from PBMCs. The J gene is TRBJ2-1, the V gene TRBV5-1; TRBD2 matches 7 bases. This clonotype originated in a human donor in good health. CDR3 nucleotide sequence: TGCGCCAGCAGCTTGGGATTCGGGAGGCCGAGCGATGAGCAGTTCTTC. It is translated as CASSLGFGRPSDEQFF.